This T cell receptor (beta chain) was retrieved from a study of cytomegalovirus exposure and HLA in healthy donors. Findings and limits, study-wide: Rarity held for most TCR sequences, but there were some public TCRs that occurred in many donors. According to the study, 180 or so TCR beta chains were cytomegalovirus-associated.

This CDR3 region has 15 residues. Germline loops: CDR1 SGHRS, CDR2 YFSETQ. V shed 2 bases, J shed 3 bases, and the junction held 4 bases outside the gene matches. TCRdb's table, derived via immunoSEQ multiplex PCR, lists solely in-frame clones and lacks some. The sample lists roughly 200,000 clones, 86% occurring once. Turning to this clone: No antigen is known for it.

This chain connects TRBV5-1 to TRBJ2-1; TRBD2 agrees at 8 bases. The sequenced sample consisted of PBMCs. The sequence derives from a man aged 30 to 39 in good health and CMV-seropositive. CDR3 in amino acids: CASSFTTSGYNEQFF. CDR3 DNA: TGCGCCAGCAGCTTCACCACTAGCGGCTACAATGAGCAGTTCTTC.